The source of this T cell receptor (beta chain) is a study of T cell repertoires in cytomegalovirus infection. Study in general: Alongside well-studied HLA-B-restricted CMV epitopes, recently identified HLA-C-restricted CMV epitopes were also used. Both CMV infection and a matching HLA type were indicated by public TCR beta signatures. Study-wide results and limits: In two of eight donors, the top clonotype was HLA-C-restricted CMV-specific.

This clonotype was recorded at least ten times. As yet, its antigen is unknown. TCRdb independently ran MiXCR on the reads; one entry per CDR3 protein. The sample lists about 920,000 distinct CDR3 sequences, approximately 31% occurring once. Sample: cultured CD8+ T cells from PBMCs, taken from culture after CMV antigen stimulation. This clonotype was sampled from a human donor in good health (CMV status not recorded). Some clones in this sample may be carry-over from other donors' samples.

The CDR3 loop is CASSPLTSGTTYEQYF. The CDR3 bases are TGTGCCAGCAGCCCTCTGACTAGCGGGACAACCTACGAGCAGTACTTC. The chain couples TRBV7-8 to TRBJ2-7, with 11 bases aligning to TRBD2. The CDR3 length is 16 residues. Germline assignment: CDR1 SGHVS and CDR2 FQNEAQ. V lost 5 bases to trimming and J lost 2 bases; unmatched junction nucleotides: 8.